This T cell receptor (beta chain) is from a study of blood T cell repertoires in COVID-19. Study context: Donors in the United States, Italy and Spain gave samples during acute or convalescent COVID-19. T cells, B-cell-depleted T cells, or PBMCs provided the cDNA or gDNA that served as material.

The CDR3 covers 15 residues. V gave up 0 bases and J gave up 2 bases, with 10 bases separating them. Germline values: CDR1 LGHNA, CDR2 YSLEER. Study processing details: The authors estimated nucleated cell counts from reference gene primer amplification. Profiled with immunoSEQ multiplex PCR; TCRdb holds only in-frame clones, not every one. From that table come the V and J calls and clone size; the DNA was used to work out D and trimming. The repertoire includes about 250,000 clones, 86% of them detected once, and 5.5% to 6.5% sits in the top ten. Seattle researchers signed up patients amid active infection and tracked them longitudinally.

Input material: peripheral blood. The receptor was derived from an elderly woman with COVID-19, enrolled during active disease. This chain connects TRBV4-3 to TRBJ2-5, with D possibly being TRBD2 (5 bases). The DNA for the CDR3 is TGCGCCAGCAGCCAAGAAGCGGCTAAACAAGAGACCCAGTACTTC. Translation gives CASSQEAAKQETQYF.